The 16 T cell receptor beta chains below were found in one sample sequenced in a study of blood T cell repertoires in COVID-19. Here immunoSEQ multiplex PCR was the method, and the copy in TCRdb shows in-frame clones only, minus some. The sample records 300,000 to 350,000 clones, 85% to 90% being singletons. The sample taken for sequencing was PBMCs or T cells enriched from blood (not recorded which). Source of these receptors: a young woman with acute COVID-19.

This clone appeared a single time. V gene TRBV12-5 combines with J gene TRBJ2-7; TRBD1 agrees at 7 bases. This CDR3 region has 15 residues. The V gene's germline CDR1 is LGHNT and CDR2 FRNRAP. V gave up 6 bases and J gave up 0 bases; unmatched junction bases: 8. DNA for the CDR3: TGTGCTAGTGGCAGGACAGGCGTTAGCTCCTACGAGCAGTACTTC. This sequence encodes CASGRTGVSSYEQYF.

This CDR3 is CASSLISGARNIQYF. The CDR3, as DNA: TGTGCCAGCAGCCTAATTTCAGGGGCACGGAACATTCAGTACTTC. J is TRBJ2-4 and V is TRBV14, with D possibly TRBD1 on 6 matching bases. Germline V CDR1 and CDR2: SGHDN, FVKESK. This CDR3 region has 15 residues. With 4 bases removed from V and 7 bases from J, the gap between germline ends came to 17 bases. Complete variable domain (other parts from reference TRBV14 and TRBJ2-4): EAGVTQFPSHSVIEKGQTVTLRCDPISGHDNLYWYRRVMGKEIKFLLHFVKESKQDESGMPNNRFLAERTGGTYSTLKVQPAELEDSGVYFCASSLISGARNIQYFGAGTRLSVL.

CDR3 sequence: CASSWAGSSYEQYF. CDR3 DNA: TGTGCCAGCAGCTGGGCAGGCAGCTCCTACGAGCAGTACTTC. The chain carries TRBV9 and TRBJ2-7, with no clear D. In germline, CDR1 is SGDLS, CDR2 YYNGEE. V was cut by 4 bases and J by 0 bases, with 11 bases left in between. This CDR3 has 14 amino acids.

The V call is TRBV3-1 (or the pseudogene TRBV3-2), the J call TRBJ1-1, with 7 positions matching TRBD1. Trimming at V came to 2 bases and at J to 6 bases, leaving 6 bases not matched to a gene. Germline V CDR1 and CDR2: LGHDT, YNNKEL (reference sequence). The CDR3 has 14 residues. CDR3 sequence reads: CASSQRGQGAEAFF. DNA for the CDR3: TGTGCCAGCAGCCAAAGGGGCCAGGGGGCTGAAGCTTTCTTT.

This chain uses TRBV19 with TRBJ2-2; D is perhaps TRBD1 (5 bases). Germline V lookup: CDR1 LNHDA, CDR2 SQIVND (reference sequence). The CDR3 consists of 15 residues. Trimming removed 3 bases at V and 7 bases at J, with 15 bases between. The CDR3 DNA follows: TGTGCCAGTAGTATTGACCCAGGGTCCGGCGGGGAGCTGTTTTTT. Amino acids: CASSIDPGSGGELFF.

V gene TRBV29-1 combines with J gene TRBJ1-1, with no clear D. Trimming stripped 2 bases from V and 0 bases from J, with 13 bases between. The CDR3 extends over 15 amino acids. The germline gives CDR1 SQVTM, CDR2 ANQGSEA. As DNA, the CDR3 is TGCAGCGTTGAATGGGGAGACTCCATGAACACTGAAGCTTTCTTT. Translated: CSVEWGDSMNTEAFF.

The chain's CDR3 is CASSPRTSEYEQYF. Here the CDR3 DNA reads TGTGCCAGCAGCCCACGGACTAGCGAATACGAGCAGTACTTC. The rearrangement links TRBV9 to TRBJ2-7, with 9 bases matching TRBD2. This CDR3 is built from 14 residues. The ends lost 4 bases at V and 4 bases at J; junction bases unmatched: 6. Germline CDR1 reads SGDLS; CDR2 reads YYNGEE.

This chain joins TRBV27 and TRBJ2-1; TRBD2 agrees at 7 bases. The germline V gene has CDR1 MNHEY and CDR2 SMNVEV (reference sequence). V lost 6 bases to trimming and J lost 3 bases; unmatched junction nucleotides: 11. The CDR3 totals 16 residues. CDR3 sequence reads: CASRWGGPINYNEQFF. The CDR3 DNA sequence: TGTGCCAGCAGATGGGGGGGACCGATCAACTACAATGAGCAGTTCTTC.

V is TRBV29-1 and J is TRBJ2-5; D possibly corresponds to TRBD2 (5 bases). Germline assignment: CDR1 SQVTM and CDR2 ANQGSEA. V was trimmed by 7 bases and J by 5 bases, leaving 20 bases between them. This CDR3 contains 14 residues. CDR3 coding DNA: TGCAGCGCAGATCTCGAGGGCGTCGAGGAGACCCAGTACTTC. This gives the protein CSADLEGVEETQYF.

The chain joins TRBV21-1 to TRBJ1-1; the DNA was not compared with TRBD1, the D call given in the table. TRBV21-1 is assigned pseudogene status. The CDR3 has 16 amino acids. This chain's CDR3 is CASSKGTGRGNTEAFF. CDR3 nucleotide sequence: TGTGCCAGCAGCAAAGGGACAGGGAGGGGGAACACTGAAGCTTTCTTT.

This chain connects TRBV19 to TRBJ1-6; no clear D. The CDR3 is 14 residues long. Germline V CDR1 and CDR2: LNHDA, SQIVND (reference sequence). V was cut by 1 base and J by 14 bases, with 15 bases left in between. CDR3 nucleotide sequence: TGTGCCAGTAGTATAGGTGGCCCTGCCTCGACCCTCCACTTT. Translated: CASSIGGPASTLHF.

The genes are TRBV5-6 and TRBJ1-1; D unresolved. This CDR3 spans 13 amino acids. The ends were cut back, 2 bases at V and 5 bases at J, with 10 bases in the middle. Germline CDR1 is SGHDT and CDR2 is YYEEEE. The DNA for the CDR3 is TGTGCCAGCAGCTTAATAGGAGAAACTGAAGCTTTCTTT. Protein sequence: CASSLIGETEAFF.

This chain joins TRBV2 and TRBJ2-7, with a possible D match to TRBD1 (6 bases). The ends were cut back, 3 bases at V and 2 bases at J, with 11 bases in the middle. The CDR3 loop spans 14 amino acids. Germline V gene sequence: CDR1 SNHLY, CDR2 FYNNEI. For the CDR3, the DNA is TGTGCCAGCAGTGACAGGGGCCTTCCCTACGAGCAGTACTTC. It translates to CASSDRGLPYEQYF.

This rearrangement joins TRBV28 to TRBJ2-4, with TRBD2 as a possible D gene (6 bases). V lost 6 bases to trimming and J lost 1 base, with 16 bases between them. Germline V gene data show CDR1 as MDHEN and CDR2 as SYDVKM. This CDR3 is built from 16 residues. The CDR3 coding sequence is TGTGCCAGCAGCCCGTTTGGGAGGACTGCCAAAAACATTCAGTACTTC. Its protein is CASSPFGRTAKNIQYF.

Points on this clone: The junction departs from germline at one end; a sequencing error may be responsible. The V gene is TRBV7-7, the J gene TRBJ1-1, with D hard to call. This CDR3 is built from 13 residues. Per the germline V gene, CDR1 is SSHAT and CDR2 is FNYEAQ (reference sequence). CDR3 residues: CASSPSPNTEAFF. Here the CDR3 DNA reads TGTGCTAGCAGCCCCTCCCCGAACACTGAAGCTTTCTTT.

The chain combines TRBV7-9 with TRBJ2-1, with 11 nucleotides matching TRBD2. V was clipped by 0 bases and J by 4 bases; unmatched bases: 2. The CDR3 is made up of 16 amino acids. Germline CDR1 SEHNR, CDR2 FQNEAQ (reference sequence). CDR3 sequence (DNA): TGTGCCAGCAGCTTAGCGGGACTAGCGGTTTACAATGAGCAGTTCTTC. Protein: CASSLAGLAVYNEQFF.